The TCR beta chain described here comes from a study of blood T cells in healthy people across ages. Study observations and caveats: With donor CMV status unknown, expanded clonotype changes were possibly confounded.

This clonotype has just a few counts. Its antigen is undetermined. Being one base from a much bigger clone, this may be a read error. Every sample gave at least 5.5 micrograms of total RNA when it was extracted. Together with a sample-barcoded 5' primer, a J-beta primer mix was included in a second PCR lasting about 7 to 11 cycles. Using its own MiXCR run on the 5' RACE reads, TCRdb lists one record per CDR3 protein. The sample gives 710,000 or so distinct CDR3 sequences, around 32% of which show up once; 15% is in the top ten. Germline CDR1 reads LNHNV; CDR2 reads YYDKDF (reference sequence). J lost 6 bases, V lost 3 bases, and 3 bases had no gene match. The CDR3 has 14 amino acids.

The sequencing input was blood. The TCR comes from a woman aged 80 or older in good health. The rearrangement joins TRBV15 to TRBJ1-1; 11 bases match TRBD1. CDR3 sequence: CATSRDRGRAEAFF. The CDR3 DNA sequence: TGTGCCACCAGCAGGGACAGGGGGCGAGCTGAAGCTTTCTTT.